This TCR beta chain was recovered during a study of early stage breast cancer tumors listed by TCRdb under 2017. In terms of the full investigation: Of the roughly 17 invasive breast tumors, about a dozen were found to be estrogen receptor-positive, progesterone receptor-positive and HER2-negative. The samples as a whole yielded some 2,500,000 detected templates, corresponding to nearly 1,100,000 unique clonotypes. About 70% of the 12 ER+/PR+/HER2- tumors were invasive ductal carcinomas, while the other four were invasive lobular carcinomas. On average, each sample had about 10-fold read coverage. The research as a whole found: Sequencing bulk genomic DNA from unsorted cells could not capture chain pairing or functional markers like CD4, CD8 and FOXP3. Repertoires from blood and normal breast were more alike than repertoires from blood and tumor, and in about 90% of the 16 patients, comparing each tissue with blood separated tumor from normal. Analysis by tumor subtype was prevented by the small cohort size. Enriched TCRB sequences shared across patients were found to be mostly commonly generated sequences that were unlikely to play an important role in the tumor microenvironment. Compared with adjacent normal breast tissue, tumors had higher clonality and roughly 2.5-fold greater T cell density.

The CDR3 contains 17 residues, cysteine and phenylalanine counted. Kept here is only the CDR3 DNA, which spans 51 bases and is read in frame from base 1. The V and J ends are trimmed by 4 bases and 5 bases, leaving 20 bases between them. Per the germline V gene, LGHNT is the CDR1 and FRNRAP is the CDR2. With respect to this clone: Its specific antigen is unknown. The input lacks base qualities; no much larger clone sits a single base away.

Every sample was amplified as two independent genomic DNA replicates, using roughly 0.45 ug for blood and about 1.6 ug for tumor or normal breast. Following the manufacturer's instructions, the ImmunoSeq Intro kit was used to carry out TCRB sequencing on genomic DNA. The multiplex PCR ran for 30 to 35 cycles using proprietary primers and spike-in control sequences for absolute quantification. Single-end 150-bp reads were used to sequence an 87-bp fragment spanning the CDR3 plus the flanking V and J genes. Seven samples, each with two replicates, were multiplexed per lane of an Illumina MiSeq using version 3.0 chemistry. As for the original processing: The vendor's proprietary pipeline handled the raw data processing, merging both replicates into a single result for each sample. To define clonotypes, the study grouped productive rearrangements that shared the V-gene family, CDR3 amino acid sequence and J-gene segment. Clonality was calculated as 1 minus the normalized Shannon entropy (Pielou evenness) of TCRB abundances. To estimate T cell density, the total number of templates was divided by the number of input cells, which was inferred from the amount of DNA input. Total repertoire diversity and clonality were estimated with Recon using default parameters. Tumor-enriched clonotypes were defined as having over 0.1% abundance in tumor and at least 32-fold higher abundance than in normal breast. Not all clones reach the TCRdb copy of this immuneACCESS table, which keeps in-frame sequences only. Checked studies attribute under half of the gap to unresolved V genes and leave the rest unexplained. The D gene and trimming were derived from the DNA, and the V and J assignments and clone size from that table. This sample has over 40,000 clones in its table, and roughly 78% of those were observed once. The ten largest clonotypes hold 3.4% of the sample.

The study profiled bulk TCR beta-chain repertoires in matched peripheral blood, tumor and adjacent normal breast tissue taken from about 15 patients with early-stage breast cancer. Before surgery, roughly 4.5-11 mL of whole blood was collected in EDTA tubes and processed within 2 hours. Peripheral blood mononuclear cells were isolated by Ficoll-Paque centrifugation in SepMate-50 tubes. PBMCs were cryopreserved in roughly 90% FBS with around 10% DMSO in aliquots of about 1.7 to 4.5 million cells and stored in liquid nitrogen. The Qiagen AllPrep DNA/RNA Mini kit was used for genomic DNA extraction. Sequenced input: blood. Recombination linked TRBV12-5 to TRBJ1-4, and the D gene may be TRBD1, 5 bases matching. This receptor was obtained from a person aged 40-50 years with breast cancer. The CDR3 loop reads CASGSRGREDQNEKLFF. The base sequence is TGTGCTAGTGGTTCCCGTGGCAGGGAGGACCAAAATGAAAAACTGTTTTTT.